This TCR beta chain was found in a study of blood T cells in healthy people across ages. Study findings and constraints: Researchers said unsorted PBMCs prevented a conclusive naive versus antigen-experienced comparison. Estimated diversity across one million T cells was deemed an underestimate. Strong correlation was found linking TCR beta diversity to naive T cell percentage.

Points on this clonotype: Its matching antigen is unknown.

The people who gave samples were healthy Caucasians from Russia, aged roughly 6 to 95. Combining a sample-barcoded 5' primer with a J-beta primer mix, a second PCR ran for 7 to 11 cycles. TCRdb fed the 5' RACE reads into MiXCR, producing one record per CDR3 protein. This table has around 1,500,000 distinct CDR3 sequences, about 43% appearing once. There are 16 residues in the CDR3. In germline, CDR1 is SGHVS, CDR2 FNYEAQ. V gave up 4 bases and J gave up 2 bases; unmatched junction bases: 7. The gene calls are TRBV7-6 and TRBJ2-7; 11 bases are a match to TRBD2. This receptor was identified in a woman aged 18 to 35 in good health. The sample was blood. CDR3 sequence: CASSSNSGGDTYEQYF. The CDR3 bases are TGTGCCAGCAGCTCTAATAGCGGGGGGGACACCTACGAGCAGTACTTC.